This entry concerns a single TCR beta chain. Its antigen remains unknown. This specimen belongs to a study of T cell responses to AZD1222 COVID-19 vaccine. Study results and caveats: Mostly white British, mostly female donors; authors suggested clonal diversity may be underestimated. The span of vaccine-associated CD4 TCRs extended across spike, with dominance at 160-218 and 743-854. Receipt of two AZD1222 doses was followed by a rise in Spike-specific TCR breadth and depth.

Sequencing used immunoSEQ multiplex PCR; TCRdb keeps in-frame clones, though not all of them. The data show roughly 100,000 clones, over 75% seen once. This CDR3 has 12 residues. V lost 5 bases and J 3 bases, leaving 8 bases between the germline ends. The germline gives CDR1 SGHDN, CDR2 FVKESK. The starting material was peripheral blood, obtained on day 0 of AZD1222 vaccination. The clonotype comes from an adult in good health. The rearrangement joins TRBV14 to TRBJ2-7; D unresolved. CDR3 nucleotides: TGTGCCAGCAGCGCAGAGATCTACGAGCAGTACTTC. Its translation is CASSAEIYEQYF. The full variable domain, rest sourced from reference TRBV14 and TRBJ2-7, is EAGVTQFPSHSVIEKGQTVTLRCDPISGHDNLYWYRRVMGKEIKFLLHFVKESKQDESGMPNNRFLAERTGGTYSTLKVQPAELEDSGVYFCASSAEIYEQYFGPGTRLTVT.